This T cell receptor beta chain appears in the sequencing data of a study of blood T cell repertoires in COVID-19. For the study at large: COVID-19 samples collected from the United States, Italy and Spain covered acute and convalescent phases. T cells, B-cell-depleted T cells, or PBMCs supplied cDNA or gDNA.

Trimming removed 4 bases from V and 6 bases from J, with 12 bases in between. The CDR3 extends over 13 amino acids. In germline, CDR1 is MNHNY, CDR2 SVGAGI (reference sequence). As originally analysed: From reference gene primer amplification, estimates of nucleated cell counts were derived. Only in-frame clones appear in the TCRdb table, and some are missing; sequencing was by immunoSEQ multiplex PCR. The DNA gave D and trimming, while V, J and clone size come from that table. The data hold about 240,000 clones, with about 88% observed a single time. This clonotype was obtained from a woman aged 65 to 85 with active or convalescent COVID-19. The source material was peripheral blood. The chain carries TRBV6-6 and TRBJ1-2, with D possibly matching TRBD1 (5 bases). In DNA form, the CDR3 reads TGTGCCAGCAGTTCCCAGTGGGGCGATGGCTACACCTTC. Translated, it gives CASSSQWGDGYTF.